Here is one T cell receptor beta chain with its context. Its target is unknown. These data are taken from a study of T cell responses to AZD1222 COVID-19 vaccine. Study findings and constraints: Baseline serology detected seropositivity in only six or seven AZD1222 recipients.

Produced via immunoSEQ multiplex PCR; TCRdb's table is partial and in-frame only. The sample contains about 150,000 clones, about 90% of which appear only once. This receptor was identified in an adult in good health. The material was peripheral blood, obtained on day 0 of MenACWY control vaccination.

The CDR3 coding sequence is TGCAGCGTTCCCCCAGGCGGGACCGCTACAGATACGCAGTATTTT. It is translated as CSVPPGGTATDTQYF. V gene TRBV29-1 combines with J gene TRBJ2-3; D is perhaps TRBD2 (6 bases). V shed 5 bases and J shed 3 bases, with 18 bases lying between them. Germline V CDR1 and CDR2: SQVTM, ANQGSEA. CDR3 length equals 15 residues.